This T cell receptor beta chain was identified during a study of T cells in women clearing cervical HPV infection. Measured with immunoSEQ multiplex PCR; TCRdb has only the in-frame clones, and not every one. The sample shows around 19,000 clones, and approximately 7% sits with its ten largest clones. The germline gives CDR1 SNHLY, CDR2 FYNNEI. This CDR3 region has 16 residues. Study outcomes and limitations: Controls had more TRBV6-7 (about 0.16%) than cases (around 0.11%). CIN3+ cases had significantly higher TCR repertoire richness than controls, but evenness did not differ.

A remark on this clone: The target antigen is unknown. The missing CDR3 end, 3 residues past where the read stops, is filled in from the germline J gene.

The specimen was blood buffy coat. The rearrangement joins TRBV2 to TRBJ2-3; 10 bases line up with TRBD1. The receptor was derived from a woman aged 18-70 years with a cervical HPV16 infection that either progressed to CIN3+ or cleared (not recorded which). The DNA read from the CDR3 is TGTGCCAGCAGTGAAGAGGAGACAGGGGGCGGTCAGCCG. It yields the protein CASSEEETGGGQP. The complete CDR3 protein is CASSEEETGGGQPQYF.